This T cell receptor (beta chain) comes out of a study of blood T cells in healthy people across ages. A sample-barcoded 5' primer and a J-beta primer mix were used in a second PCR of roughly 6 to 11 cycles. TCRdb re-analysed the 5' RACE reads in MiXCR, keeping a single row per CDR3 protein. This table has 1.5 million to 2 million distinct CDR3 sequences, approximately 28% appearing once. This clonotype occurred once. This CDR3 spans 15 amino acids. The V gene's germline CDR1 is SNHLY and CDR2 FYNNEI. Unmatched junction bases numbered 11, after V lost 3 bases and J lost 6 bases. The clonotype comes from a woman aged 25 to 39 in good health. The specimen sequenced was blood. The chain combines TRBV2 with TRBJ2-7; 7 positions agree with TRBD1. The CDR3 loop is CASSDAGTAPGEQYF. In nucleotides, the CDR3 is TGTGCCAGCAGTGATGCCGGGACAGCTCCGGGCGAGCAGTACTTC.